The rows below give T cell receptor beta chains drawn from one sample of a study of T cell changes during pregnancy in multiple sclerosis. TCRdb's table, derived via immunoSEQ multiplex PCR, lists solely in-frame clones and lacks some. Among approximately 38,000 clones, more than 90% were seen once, and the ten largest hold approximately 5.1%. This sample comprised CD8+ T cells from peripheral blood mononuclear cells, obtained in the third trimester of pregnancy. The source is a female donor with multiple sclerosis, enrolled in a pregnancy study. Both conserved end residues are part of each CDR3. The D gene is left open where the match is weak.

TRBV2,.,TRBJ2-7,13,CASSGRGSYEQYF
TRBV9,TRBD2,TRBJ2-1,14,CASSDSGTSYEQFF
TRBV4-2,.,TRBJ2-6,16,CASSLVTGAGANVLTF
TRBV5-1,TRBD2,TRBJ2-3,16,CASSLGLAGALDTQYF
TRBV9,.,TRBJ2-7,15,CASSVDGKRQDEQYF
TRBV6-5,.,TRBJ2-7,14,CASSYSDMFYEQYF
TRBV29-1,TRBD1,TRBJ2-5,12,CSAEGQGETQYF
TRBV15,.,TRBJ1-1,17,CATSRGPLITGNTEAFF
TRBV6-1,TRBD2,TRBJ2-5,16,CASSEGLAGRGETQYF
TRBV15,.,TRBJ1-4,12,CATSPRGEKLFF
TRBV15,TRBD2,TRBJ2-2,19,CATSTEGTSGPVNTGELFF
TRBV7-3,TRBD1,TRBJ1-2,13,CASSHTGGGGYTF
TRBV19,.,TRBJ2-7,14,CASSIGQGVNEQYF
TRBV7-9,TRBD2,TRBJ2-7,14,CASSLWEGSYEQYF
TRBV9,.,TRBJ1-1,13,CASSSTPGTEAFF
TRBV2,TRBD2,TRBJ2-3,17,CATNPGSREGFSDTQYF
TRBV2,TRBD1,TRBJ1-1,13,CASRDRGNTEAFF
TRBV15,.,TRBJ1-2,14,CATSEEVPAAGYTF
TRBV27,.,TRBJ2-2,13,CASSLAGSGELFF
TRBV4-2,.,TRBJ2-7,14,CASSQEWGPYEQYF
TRBV2,.,TRBJ2-1,13,CASSEDRENEQFF
TRBV19,.,TRBJ1-5,16,CASSIGTTGIEQPQHF
TRBV4-3,.,TRBJ2-7,16,CASSQERAVDSYEQYF
TRBV4-3,.,TRBJ2-1,14,CASSQDGASVEQFF
TRBV9,TRBD1,TRBJ2-7,13,CASSGGQGMEQYF
TRBV23-1,TRBD1,TRBJ1-5,17,CASSQWETGSSNQPQHF
TRBV6-5,.,TRBJ2-7,13,CASSYSAGNEQYF
TRBV9,.,TRBJ1-2,17,CASSARERTRKNYGYTF
TRBV10-3,.,TRBJ1-1,15,CAISESTGMNTEAFF
TRBV2,.,TRBJ2-7,14,CASSEAAGYYEQYF
TRBV4-3,.,TRBJ2-7,14,CASSQFSMENEQYF
TRBV4-3,.,TRBJ1-2,16,CASSPARGGQSRGYTF
TRBV11-2,TRBD1,TRBJ2-5,15,CASTTGASHQETQYF
TRBV6-5,TRBD1,TRBJ2-7,16,CASSYSVGTGSSEQYF
TRBV7-9,.,TRBJ2-5,14,CASSPPGVWETQYF
TRBV28,TRBD1,TRBJ1-2,15,CASSFGWDSNYGYTF
TRBV19,.,TRBJ1-5,18,CASSIGVWGFYSNQPQHF
TRBV19,.,TRBJ1-1,13,CASTIRSDTEAFF
TRBV13,TRBD1,TRBJ1-4,17,CASSLKRQGATNEKLFF
TRBV30,TRBD1,TRBJ2-1,14,CAWTGTGGYNEQFF
TRBV18,TRBD1,TRBJ2-7,15,CASSPRDRASYEQYF
TRBV25-1,.,TRBJ2-5,15,CASQLGGQYQETQYF
TRBV7-3,TRBD1,TRBJ2-7,15,CASRALPGQNYEQYF
TRBV11-2,TRBD2,TRBJ2-5,16,CASSLPESGIEETQYF
TRBV7-3,.,TRBJ2-5,15,CASSLRLAPQETQYF
TRBV9,TRBD1,TRBJ2-1,15,CASSPEGDRYNEQFF
TRBV15,TRBD2,TRBJ2-7,18,CATSRAAAGGPRFYEQYF
TRBV4-3,TRBD1,TRBJ1-2,16,CASSQETGGANYGYTF